The 26 T cell receptor beta chains in this list originate from one sample, sequenced in a study of CD4 T cell repertoires in COVID-19. TCRdb's copy holds only in-frame clones and misses some; the assay was immunoSEQ multiplex PCR. This table has 65,000 to 95,000 clones, 83% appearing once. The sample was CD4+ T cells from peripheral blood, taken after recovery from COVID-19. The receptors stem from a human donor who had COVID-19.

J is TRBJ2-1 and V is TRBV7-3, with D perhaps matching TRBD1 (6 bases). The germline CDR1 and CDR2 sequences are SGHTA and FQGTGA. CDR3 length: 15 residues. V lost 2 bases to trimming and J lost 7 bases, with 15 bases between them. CDR3 protein: CASSLGPTGFNEQFF. The CDR3 region has the DNA TGTGCCAGCAGCTTAGGGCCAACAGGGTTTAATGAGCAGTTCTTC.

The chain carries TRBV3-1 (or the pseudogene TRBV3-2) and TRBJ1-5; D call uncertain. The ends were cut back, 0 bases at V and 9 bases at J, with 15 bases in the middle. The CDR3 is made up of 15 amino acids. Germline-derived CDR1 and CDR2 are LGHDT and YNNKEL (reference sequence). CDR3 in DNA: TGTGCCAGCAGCCAAGACTCCAACCCCGTCGGGCCCCAGCATTTT. Translating it yields CASSQDSNPVGPQHF.

This chain uses TRBV7-9 with TRBJ1-1; D remains unclear. There are 13 residues in the CDR3. The V end lost 10 bases, the J end lost 1 base, and 13 bases lay between the germline ends. From germline, CDR1 is SEHNR and CDR2 FQNEAQ (reference sequence). The CDR3 is CAIHQEPNTEAFF. The DNA of the CDR3 is TGTGCCATTCATCAAGAGCCGAACACTGAAGCTTTCTTT.

CDR3 residues: CASSARLGSYEQYF. In DNA, the CDR3 is TGTGCCAGCAGCGCTCGACTAGGCTCCTACGAGCAGTACTTC. The gene calls are TRBV7-2 and TRBJ2-7, with a possible D match to TRBD2 (6 bases). The CDR3 spans 14 residues. Germline loops: CDR1 SGHTA, CDR2 FQGNSA. Trimming stripped 5 bases from V and 0 bases from J, with 11 bases between. Looking up the rest from reference TRBV7-2 and TRBJ2-7 gives the full variable domain: GAGVSQSPSNKVTEKGKDVELRCDPISGHTALYWYRQSLGQGLEFLIYFQGNSAPDKSGLPSDRFSAERTGGSVSTLTIQRTQQEDSAVYLCASSARLGSYEQYFGPGTRLTVT.

J is TRBJ2-1 and V is TRBV6-4; D remains unclear. The V gene lost 8 bases and the J gene lost 5 bases, with 13 bases spanning the gap. Per the germline V gene, CDR1 is MRHNA and CDR2 is SNTAGT. The CDR3 has 13 amino acids. Written as DNA, the CDR3 is TGTGCCAGCGGGAAAGACCGAGACAATGAGCAGTTCTTC. This sequence encodes CASGKDRDNEQFF.

The chain is built from TRBV19 and TRBJ1-6, with D maybe TRBD1 (6 bases). Between the trimmed V and J ends, which lost 5 bases and 4 bases, there was a span of 9 bases. This CDR3 spans 14 amino acids. Germline CDR1 LNHDA, CDR2 SQIVND (reference sequence). The CDR3 here is CASSGQPYNSPLHF. The CDR3, as DNA: TGTGCCAGTAGTGGACAGCCTTATAATTCACCCCTCCACTTT.

This chain joins TRBV5-1 and TRBJ2-2, with D perhaps TRBD1 (6 bases). Trimming stripped 3 bases from V and 1 base from J, with 10 bases between. Germline loops: CDR1 SGHRS, CDR2 YFSETQ. The CDR3 is 15 amino acids. The CDR3 DNA follows: TGCGCCAGCAGCTGGGACACGTGGAACACCGGGGAGCTGTTTTTT. Its translation: CASSWDTWNTGELFF.

V usage is TRBV11-2 and J usage is TRBJ2-7, with D maybe TRBD1 (6 bases). CDR1 SGHAT and CDR2 FQNNGV come from the germline V gene. CDR3 length: 14 residues. Trimming took 2 bases from V and 3 from J, leaving 11 bases between them. The CDR3 loop is CASSLLQGNYEQYF. As DNA, the CDR3 is TGTGCCAGCAGCTTACTACAGGGCAACTACGAGCAGTACTTC.

This chain connects TRBV5-1 to TRBJ2-1; D not certain. The CDR3 has 15 residues. V was pared by 1 base and J by 0 bases, with 8 bases between. Per the germline V gene, CDR1 is SGHRS and CDR2 is YFSETQ. CDR3 amino acids: CASSLMGSSYNEQFF. The CDR3 bases are TGCGCCAGCAGCTTGATGGGAAGCTCCTACAATGAGCAGTTCTTC.

The chain uses TRBV7-7 and TRBJ2-5; TRBD1 matches at 7 bases. With 5 bases clipped from V and 3 bases from J, the junction kept 3 bases outside the gene matches. This CDR3 contains 13 residues. Germline V CDR1 and CDR2: SSHAT, FNYEAQ (reference sequence). This CDR3 reads CASSNDREETQYF. CDR3 DNA sequence: TGTGCCAGCAGCAACGACAGGGAAGAGACCCAGTACTTC.

V gene TRBV5-1 combines with J gene TRBJ2-5; the D gene could be TRBD1 or TRBD2 (5 bases each). V lost 0 bases and J lost 2, with 11 bases in between. Germline values: CDR1 SGHRS, CDR2 YFSETQ. The CDR3 covers 15 residues. For the CDR3, the DNA is TGCGCCAGCAGCTTGGGACGGGGCAGACAAGAGACCCAGTACTTC. Its protein is CASSLGRGRQETQYF.

This clone was detected a few times. The chain has TRBV5-1 and TRBJ1-2, with 9 bases matching TRBD1. This CDR3 has 12 residues. Germline values: CDR1 SGHRS, CDR2 YFSETQ. V shed 7 bases, J shed 3 bases, and the junction held 1 base outside the gene matches. CDR3 nucleotide sequence: TGCGCCAGCGGGGACAGGGACTATGGCTACACCTTC. Its protein product is CASGDRDYGYTF.

The genes are TRBV27 and TRBJ1-6, with 9 nucleotides matching TRBD1. Trimming at V came to 3 bases and at J to 7 bases, leaving 7 bases not matched to a gene. This CDR3 comprises 16 residues. The V gene's germline CDR1 is MNHEY and CDR2 SMNVEV (reference sequence). The CDR3 DNA reads as TGTGCCAGCAGTTTTGGGACCGGGACAGGGAATTCACCCCTCCACTTT. This codes for CASSFGTGTGNSPLHF.

The J gene is TRBJ2-5, the V gene TRBV5-6; maybe TRBD2 (6 bases). V was trimmed by 6 bases and J by 3 bases, leaving 18 bases between them. From germline, CDR1 is SGHDT and CDR2 YYEEEE. The CDR3 has 15 amino acids. The CDR3 loop is CASTRLARREETQYF. The CDR3 DNA is TGTGCCAGCACTCGTCTAGCGAGGAGGGAAGAGACCCAGTACTTC.

This clone was recorded once. This chain connects TRBV11-2 to TRBJ1-6; D possibly corresponds to TRBD1 (5 bases). This CDR3 has 15 residues. V shed 5 bases and J shed 3 bases, with 11 bases lying between them. Germline V CDR1 and CDR2: SGHAT, FQNNGV. CDR3 nucleotide sequence: TGTGCCAGCAGCCCCGACGGACACTATAATTCACCCCTCCACTTT. This codes for CASSPDGHYNSPLHF.

The chain is built from TRBV4-1 and TRBJ2-1; TRBD1 aligns across 9 bases. CDR3 length: 15 residues. Per the germline V gene, CDR1 is MGHRA and CDR2 is YSYEKL. V was pared by 1 base and J by 7 bases, with 5 bases of the junction left unmatched. The CDR3 DNA is TGCGCCAGCAGCCAAGGGGACAGGGATTTGAATGAGCAGTTCTTC. Translation: CASSQGDRDLNEQFF.

The V gene is TRBV5-5, the J gene TRBJ1-2; 11 bases fit TRBD1. The germline V gene has CDR1 SGHKS and CDR2 YYEKEE (reference sequence). There are 17 residues in the CDR3. With 4 bases clipped from V and 3 bases from J, the junction kept 11 bases outside the gene matches. CDR3 nucleotide sequence: TGTGCCAGCAGCCTTGGACAGGGGGCGTCGGTGTACTATGGCTACACCTTC. The encoded protein is CASSLGQGASVYYGYTF.

This clone was seen only once. At the DNA level, this CDR3 is encoded by other sequences in the same sample as well. The chain employs TRBV6-5 and TRBJ2-1; possible D gene TRBD1, 6 bases. The CDR3 has 12 amino acids. The germline CDR1 and CDR2 sequences are MNHEY and SVGAGI. The V end was cut by 8 bases, the J end by 2 bases, with 7 bases between. As DNA, the CDR3 is TGTGCCAGCGGGACAACCTACAATGAGCAGTTCTTC. It codes for CASGTTYNEQFF.

The CDR3 reads CASSLSDSNQPQHF. CDR3 coding DNA: TGTGCCAGCAGCTTATCAGACAGCAATCAGCCCCAGCATTTT. The rearrangement links TRBV5-8 to TRBJ1-5, with D hard to call. CDR1 is SGHTS, CDR2 YDEGEE, per germline. V was clipped by 2 bases and J by 1 base, with 7 bases between them. The length of the CDR3 is 14 residues.

V and J are TRBV28 and TRBJ2-2; TRBD1 agrees at 9 bases. Germline lookup yields CDR1 MDHEN and CDR2 SYDVKM. CDR3 size: 18 residues. The J segment lost 6 bases and the V segment lost 4 bases, leaving 15 bases of the junction unmatched. CDR3 loop: CASSSSPGQGRFAGELFF. The DNA of the CDR3 is TGTGCCAGCAGTTCTTCTCCGGGACAGGGTCGGTTCGCCGGGGAGCTGTTTTTT. The complete variable domain, with remaining parts taken from reference TRBV28 and TRBJ2-2, reads DVKVTQSSRYLVKRTGEKVFLECVQDMDHENMFWYRQDPGLGLRLIYFSYDVKMKEKGDIPEGYSVSREKKERFSLILESASTNQTSMYLCASSSSPGQGRFAGELFFGEGSRLTVL.

The V and J genes are TRBV10-1 and TRBJ2-3; maybe TRBD1 (6 bases). The CDR3 contains 13 residues. Trimming took off 4 bases at V and 3 bases at J, with 8 bases between the two ends. Germline lookup yields CDR1 WNHNN and CDR2 SYGVQD (reference sequence). The CDR3 DNA reads as TGCGCCAGCAGTGGACAGGTTACAGATACGCAGTATTTT. This translates into CASSGQVTDTQYF.

The chain couples TRBV11-2 to TRBJ2-1; 7 bases match TRBD2. Looked up from germline, CDR1 is SGHAT and CDR2 is FQNNGV. V trimming: 0 bases; J trimming: 2 bases; junction bases outside the gene matches: 4. The CDR3 totals 16 residues. The CDR3 DNA reads as TGTGCCAGCAGCTTAGACGGCGGGAGACCCTACAATGAGCAGTTCTTC. Amino acid sequence: CASSLDGGRPYNEQFF.

V gene TRBV28 combines with J gene TRBJ2-1, with D possibly TRBD2 on 6 matching bases. This CDR3 comprises 15 residues. Germline assignment: CDR1 MDHEN and CDR2 SYDVKM. The V and J ends lost 6 bases and 2 bases respectively, with 14 bases between them. CDR3 loop: CASRVSGLTYNEQFF. The CDR3 DNA is TGTGCCAGCAGGGTAAGCGGGTTAACCTACAATGAGCAGTTCTTC.

The CDR3 region has the DNA TGTGCCAGCAGCCGCCCAGGGAGAGAAGCTTTCTTT. Translating it yields CASSRPGREAFF. The rearrangement links TRBV3-1 (or the pseudogene TRBV3-2) to TRBJ1-1; D perhaps matches TRBD1 (5 bases). Trimming stripped 4 bases from V and 8 bases from J, with 11 bases between. Germline assignment: CDR1 LGHDT and CDR2 YNNKEL (reference sequence). CDR3 length equals 12 residues.

The chain recombines TRBV18 with TRBJ2-4; no clear D. Looked up from germline, CDR1 is KGHSH and CDR2 is LQKENI. V lost 0 bases and J 9 bases, leaving 9 bases between the germline ends. This CDR3 comprises 13 residues. CDR3 amino acids: CASSPPGVAIQYF. DNA of the CDR3: TGTGCCAGCTCACCACCTGGGGTTGCCATTCAGTACTTC.

The genes are TRBV5-1 and TRBJ1-1, with D possibly TRBD1 on 6 matching bases. Germline assignment: CDR1 SGHRS and CDR2 YFSETQ. The CDR3 runs to 15 residues. The V end was cut by 3 bases, the J end by 0 bases, with 12 bases between. The DNA of the CDR3 is TGCGCCAGCAGCTCGGGGGCCTTCATGAACACTGAAGCTTTCTTT. Its translation: CASSSGAFMNTEAFF.